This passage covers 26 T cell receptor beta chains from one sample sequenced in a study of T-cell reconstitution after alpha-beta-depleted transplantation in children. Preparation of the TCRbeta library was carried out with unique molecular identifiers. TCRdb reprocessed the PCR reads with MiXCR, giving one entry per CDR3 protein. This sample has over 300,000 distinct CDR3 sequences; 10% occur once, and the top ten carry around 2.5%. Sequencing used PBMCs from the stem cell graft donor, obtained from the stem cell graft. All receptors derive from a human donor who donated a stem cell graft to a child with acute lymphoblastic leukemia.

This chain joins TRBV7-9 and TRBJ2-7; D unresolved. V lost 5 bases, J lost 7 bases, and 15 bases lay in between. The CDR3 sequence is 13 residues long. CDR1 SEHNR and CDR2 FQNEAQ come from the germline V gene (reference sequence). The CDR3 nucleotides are TGTGCCAGCAGCCCGCCCCCTAGTAGTGAGCAGTACTTC. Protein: CASSPPPSSEQYF.

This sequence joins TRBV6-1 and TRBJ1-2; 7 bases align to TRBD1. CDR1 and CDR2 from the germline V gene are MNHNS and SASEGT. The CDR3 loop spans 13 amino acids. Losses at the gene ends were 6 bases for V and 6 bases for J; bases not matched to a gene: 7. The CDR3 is CASRKTGNDGYTF. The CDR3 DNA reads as TGTGCCAGCAGAAAGACAGGGAATGATGGCTACACCTTC.

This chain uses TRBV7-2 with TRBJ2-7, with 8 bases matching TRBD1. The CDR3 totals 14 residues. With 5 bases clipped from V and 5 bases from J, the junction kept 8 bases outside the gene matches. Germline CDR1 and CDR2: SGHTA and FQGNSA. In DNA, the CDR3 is TGTGCCAGCAGCCCGGACAGGGAATACGACGAGCAGTACTTC. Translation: CASSPDREYDEQYF.

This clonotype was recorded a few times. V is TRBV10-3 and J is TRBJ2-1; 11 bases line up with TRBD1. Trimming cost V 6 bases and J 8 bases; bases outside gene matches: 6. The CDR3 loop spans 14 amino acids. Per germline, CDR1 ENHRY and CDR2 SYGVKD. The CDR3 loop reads CAISSRTGGDEQFF. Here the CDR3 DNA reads TGTGCCATCAGCTCCCGGACAGGGGGCGATGAGCAGTTCTTC.

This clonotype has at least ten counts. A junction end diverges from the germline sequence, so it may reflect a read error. In DNA, the CDR3 is TGTGCCAGCAGTTTAAGCGGGGGATACAATGAGCAGTTCTTC. Its protein product is CASSLSGGYNEQFF. This sequence joins TRBV5-1 and TRBJ2-1, with 8 bases matching TRBD2. The CDR3 contains 14 residues. Per germline, CDR1 SGHRS and CDR2 YFSETQ.

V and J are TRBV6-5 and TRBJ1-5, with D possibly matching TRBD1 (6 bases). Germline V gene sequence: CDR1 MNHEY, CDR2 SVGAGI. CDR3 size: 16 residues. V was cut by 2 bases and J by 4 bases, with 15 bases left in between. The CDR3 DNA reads TGTGCCAGCAGTTACAAGGGGACACTAACTAATCAGCCCCAGCATTTT. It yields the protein CASSYKGTLTNQPQHF.

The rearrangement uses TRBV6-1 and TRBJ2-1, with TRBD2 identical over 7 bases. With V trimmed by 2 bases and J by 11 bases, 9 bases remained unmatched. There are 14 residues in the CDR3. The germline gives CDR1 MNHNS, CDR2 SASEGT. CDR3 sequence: CASSEPSQREQQFF. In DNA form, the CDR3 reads TGTGCCAGCAGTGAACCCAGCCAGCGGGAACAGCAGTTCTTC.

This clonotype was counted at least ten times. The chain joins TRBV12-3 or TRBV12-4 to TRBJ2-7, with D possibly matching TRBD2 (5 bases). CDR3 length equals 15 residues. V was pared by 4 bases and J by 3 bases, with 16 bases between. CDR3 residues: CASSSLFSASYEQYF. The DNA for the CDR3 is TGTGCCAGCAGTTCCCTGTTTAGCGCCAGCTACGAGCAGTACTTC.

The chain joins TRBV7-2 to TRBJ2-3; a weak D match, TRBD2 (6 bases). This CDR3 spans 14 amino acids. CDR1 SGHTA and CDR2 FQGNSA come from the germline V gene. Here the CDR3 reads CVSEIAESTDTQYF. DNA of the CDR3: TGTGTCTCGGAAATAGCGGAAAGCACAGATACGCAGTATTTT.

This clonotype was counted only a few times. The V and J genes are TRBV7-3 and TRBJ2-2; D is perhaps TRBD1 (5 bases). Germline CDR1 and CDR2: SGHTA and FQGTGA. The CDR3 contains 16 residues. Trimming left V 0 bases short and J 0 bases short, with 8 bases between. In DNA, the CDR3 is TGTGCCAGCAGCTTAACGGCGACAGCGAACACCGGGGAGCTGTTTTTT. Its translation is CASSLTATANTGELFF.

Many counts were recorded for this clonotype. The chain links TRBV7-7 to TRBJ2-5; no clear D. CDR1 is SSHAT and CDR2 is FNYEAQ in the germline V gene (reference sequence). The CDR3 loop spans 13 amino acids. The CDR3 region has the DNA TGTGCTGGAGTGACCTACTCCCAAGAGACCCAGTACTTC. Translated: CAGVTYSQETQYF.

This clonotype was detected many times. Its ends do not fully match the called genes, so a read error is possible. CDR3 protein: CASSDDSASDF. CDR3 sequence (DNA): TGTGCCAGCTCGGACGACAGCGCCTCAGACTTC. The V gene is TRBV18, the J gene TRBJ1-2, with D possibly matching TRBD1 (5 bases). Germline V lookup: CDR1 KGHSH, CDR2 LQKENI. This CDR3 has 11 residues.

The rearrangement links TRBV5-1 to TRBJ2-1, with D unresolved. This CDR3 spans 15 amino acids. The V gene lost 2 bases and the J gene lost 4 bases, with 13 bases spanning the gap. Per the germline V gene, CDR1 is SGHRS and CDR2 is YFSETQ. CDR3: CASSFSPTGYNEQFF. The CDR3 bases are TGCGCCAGCAGCTTTAGCCCCACTGGATACAATGAGCAGTTCTTC.

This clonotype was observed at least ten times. The CDR3 spells CSARAQDFSYEQYF. In nucleotides, the CDR3 is TGCAGTGCTAGGGCCCAAGACTTCTCCTACGAGCAGTACTTC. The J gene is TRBJ2-7, the V gene TRBV20-1; D gene ambiguous. Germline V lookup: CDR1 DFQATT, CDR2 SNEGSKA (reference sequence). V was shortened by 3 bases and J by 0 bases, with 12 bases between the two germline ends. This CDR3 comprises 14 residues.

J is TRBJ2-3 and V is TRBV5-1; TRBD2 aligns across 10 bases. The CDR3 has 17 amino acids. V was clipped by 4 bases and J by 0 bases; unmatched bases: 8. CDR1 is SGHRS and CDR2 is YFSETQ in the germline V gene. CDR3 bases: TGCGCCAGCAGCCCCGGACTAGCGGACTGGAGCACAGATACGCAGTATTTT. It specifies CASSPGLADWSTDTQYF.

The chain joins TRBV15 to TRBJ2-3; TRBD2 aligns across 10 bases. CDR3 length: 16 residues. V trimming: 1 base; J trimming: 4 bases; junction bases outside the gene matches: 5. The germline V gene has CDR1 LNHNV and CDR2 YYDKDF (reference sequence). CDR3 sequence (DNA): TGTGCCACCAGCAGAGGCTCTAGCGGGAGTCCAGATACGCAGTATTTT. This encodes CATSRGSSGSPDTQYF.

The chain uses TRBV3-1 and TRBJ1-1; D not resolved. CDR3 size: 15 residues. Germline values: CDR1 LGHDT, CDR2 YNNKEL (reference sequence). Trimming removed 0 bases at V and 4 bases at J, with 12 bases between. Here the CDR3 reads CASSQEGGVGTEAFF. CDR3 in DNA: TGTGCCAGCAGCCAAGAGGGCGGGGTAGGCACTGAAGCTTTCTTT. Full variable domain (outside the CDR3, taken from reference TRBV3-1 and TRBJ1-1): DTAVSQTPKYLVTQMGNDKSIKCEQNLGHDTMYWYKQDSKKFLKIMFSYNNKELIINETVPNRFSPKSPDKAHLNLHINSLELGDSAVYFCASSQEGGVGTEAFFGQGTRLTVV.

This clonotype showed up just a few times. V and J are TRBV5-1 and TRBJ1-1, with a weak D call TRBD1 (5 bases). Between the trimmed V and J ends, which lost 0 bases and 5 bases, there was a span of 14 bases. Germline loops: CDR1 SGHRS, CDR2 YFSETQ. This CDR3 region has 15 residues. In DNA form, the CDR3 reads TGCGCCAGCAGCTTGGCCCAGGGCCAGGGTACTGAAGCTTTCTTT. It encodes CASSLAQGQGTEAFF. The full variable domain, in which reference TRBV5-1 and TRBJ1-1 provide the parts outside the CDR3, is KAGVTQTPRYLIKTRGQQVTLSCSPISGHRSVSWYQQTPGQGLQFLFEYFSETQRNKGNFPGRFSGRQFSNSRSEMNVSTLELGDSALYLCASSLAQGQGTEAFFGQGTRLTVV.

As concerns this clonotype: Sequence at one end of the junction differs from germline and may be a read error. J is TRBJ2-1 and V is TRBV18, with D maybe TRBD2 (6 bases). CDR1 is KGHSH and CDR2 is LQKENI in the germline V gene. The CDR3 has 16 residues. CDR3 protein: CARSPSSGDSYNEQFF. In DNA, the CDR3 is TGTGCCAGATCACCAAGTAGCGGAGACTCCTACAATGAGCAGTTCTTC.

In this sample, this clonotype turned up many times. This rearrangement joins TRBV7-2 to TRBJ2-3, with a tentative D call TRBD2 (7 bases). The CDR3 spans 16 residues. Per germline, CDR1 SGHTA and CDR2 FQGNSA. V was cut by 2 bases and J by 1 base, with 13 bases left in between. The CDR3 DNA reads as TGTGCCAGCAGCTTACGGGGGGCGGAACGCACAGATACGCAGTATTTT. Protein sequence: CASSLRGAERTDTQYF.

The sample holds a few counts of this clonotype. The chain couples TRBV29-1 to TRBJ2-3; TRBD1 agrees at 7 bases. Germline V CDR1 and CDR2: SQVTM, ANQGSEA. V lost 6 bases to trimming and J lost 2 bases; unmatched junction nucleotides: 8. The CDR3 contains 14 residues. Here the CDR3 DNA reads TGCAGCGTAAATACAGGGGCGCACACAGATACGCAGTATTTT. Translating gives CSVNTGAHTDTQYF.

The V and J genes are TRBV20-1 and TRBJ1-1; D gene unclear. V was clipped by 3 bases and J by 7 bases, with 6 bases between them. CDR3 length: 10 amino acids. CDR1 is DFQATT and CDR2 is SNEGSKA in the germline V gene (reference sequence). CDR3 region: CSASGDEAFF. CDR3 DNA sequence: TGCAGTGCTAGCGGTGATGAAGCTTTCTTT.

The CDR3 sequence: CASRRLALIEETQYF. Written as DNA, the CDR3 is TGTGCCAGCCGCCGACTAGCCCTAATTGAAGAGACCCAGTACTTC. The chain uses TRBV27 and TRBJ2-5; 7 bases are shared with TRBD2. Germline trimming cut 8 bases from V and 3 bases from J; bases unmatched to any gene: 12. The CDR3 runs to 15 residues. Germline CDR1 and CDR2: MNHEY and SMNVEV (reference sequence).

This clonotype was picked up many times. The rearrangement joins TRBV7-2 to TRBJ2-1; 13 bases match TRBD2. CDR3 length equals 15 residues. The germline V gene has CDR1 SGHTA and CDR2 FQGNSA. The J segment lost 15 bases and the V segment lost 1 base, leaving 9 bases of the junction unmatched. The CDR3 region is CASSLETSGRIGLFF. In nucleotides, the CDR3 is TGTGCCAGCAGCTTAGAGACTAGCGGGAGGATAGGTCTGTTCTTC.

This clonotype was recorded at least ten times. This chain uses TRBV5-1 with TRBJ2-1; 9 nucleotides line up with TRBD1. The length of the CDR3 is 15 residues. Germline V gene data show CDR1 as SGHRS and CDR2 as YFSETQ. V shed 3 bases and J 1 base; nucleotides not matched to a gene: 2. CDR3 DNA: TGCGCCAGCAGCTCCGGACAGGGGTCCTACAATGAGCAGTTCTTC. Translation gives CASSSGQGSYNEQFF. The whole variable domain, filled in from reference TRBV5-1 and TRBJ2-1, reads KAGVTQTPRYLIKTRGQQVTLSCSPISGHRSVSWYQQTPGQGLQFLFEYFSETQRNKGNFPGRFSGRQFSNSRSEMNVSTLELGDSALYLCASSSGQGSYNEQFFGPGTRLTVL.

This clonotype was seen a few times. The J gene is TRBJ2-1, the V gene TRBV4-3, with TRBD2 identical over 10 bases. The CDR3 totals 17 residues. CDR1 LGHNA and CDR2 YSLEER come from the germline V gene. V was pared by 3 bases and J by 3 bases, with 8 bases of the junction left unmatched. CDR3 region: CASSQVLAGAVYNEQFF. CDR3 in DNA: TGCGCCAGCAGCCAGGTCCTAGCGGGAGCGGTCTACAATGAGCAGTTCTTC.